This passage covers 20 T cell receptor beta chains from one sample sequenced in a study of CD8 T cells in ankylosing spondylitis. In TCRdb, the 5' RACE reads were re-called with MiXCR into one record per CDR3 protein. The sample contains 100,000 to 150,000 distinct CDR3 sequences, roughly 18% of which appear only once. No antigen has been assigned to these receptors. Study-level findings and limits: A TCR beta motif made of fewer than ten highly homologous variants seemed typical of ankylosing spondylitis blood.

Source material: blood, either unsorted or a sorted T cell fraction (not recorded which). These receptors were collected from a male donor with ankylosing spondylitis.

This clonotype came up a few times. The chain carries TRBV12-3 or TRBV12-4 and TRBJ1-2; no reliable D call. The ends were cut back, 2 bases at V and 0 bases at J, with 10 bases in the middle. CDR3 length: 15 residues. CDR3 nucleotides: TGTGCCAGCAGTTTACTGGGAGTCTCTAACTATGGCTACACCTTC. This translates into CASSLLGVSNYGYTF.

As DNA, the CDR3 is TGTGCCAGCAGTTATTCTGGACATACCCCTAATGAAAAACTGTTTTTT. It translates to CASSYSGHTPNEKLFF. V gene TRBV6-5 combines with J gene TRBJ1-4; tentatively, D is TRBD1 (5 bases). Germline CDR1 is MNHEY and CDR2 is SVGAGI. The CDR3 loop spans 16 amino acids. V lost 3 bases and J 3 bases, leaving 14 bases between the germline ends.

Only a few counts were recorded for this clonotype. V and J are TRBV4-1 and TRBJ2-2, with TRBD1 matching 11 bases. The V gene end was trimmed by 2 bases and the J gene end by 8 bases; junction bases not matched to a gene: 7. Germline loops: CDR1 MGHRA, CDR2 YSYEKL. CDR3 length: 16 amino acids. The CDR3 DNA is TGCGCCAGCAGCCAAAGTCGGACAGGGGGCCCTGGGGAGCTGTTTTTT. This encodes CASSQSRTGGPGELFF.

The rearrangement links TRBV9 to TRBJ2-1, with 11 bases aligning to TRBD2. The J segment lost 5 bases and the V segment lost 0 bases, leaving 7 bases of the junction unmatched. CDR1 is SGDLS and CDR2 is YYNGEE in the germline V gene. The CDR3 contains 17 residues. The CDR3 protein is CASSVEGGLAGDNEQFF. The CDR3 DNA reads TGTGCCAGCAGCGTAGAAGGCGGACTAGCGGGCGACAATGAGCAGTTCTTC.

This clonotype has a count of ten or more. The genes are TRBV4-3 and TRBJ2-1; 7 nucleotides align to TRBD2. The germline V gene encodes CDR1 LGHNA and CDR2 YSLEER. V gave up 0 bases and J gave up 7 bases; unmatched junction bases: 18. The CDR3 totals 19 residues. The DNA of the CDR3 is TGCGCCAGCAGCCAAGATTTCCCCCTCTCTAGCGGAGGTGGGAATGAGCAGTTCTTC. Protein: CASSQDFPLSSGGGNEQFF.

This clonotype showed up just once. The chain employs TRBV9 and TRBJ1-1, with D possibly being TRBD1 (6 bases). Germline CDR1 and CDR2: SGDLS and YYNGEE. Trimming removed 7 bases from V and 4 bases from J, with 17 bases in between. CDR3 size: 14 residues. The CDR3 here is CASSRGGLGTEAFF. The CDR3 DNA is TGTGCCAGCTCCCGAGGGGGGCTAGGCACTGAAGCTTTCTTT.

This clonotype appeared a few times. J is TRBJ2-7 and V is TRBV20-1; no clear D. Germline lookup yields CDR1 DFQATT and CDR2 SNEGSKA (reference sequence). V was clipped by 4 bases and J by 5 bases, with 15 bases between them. CDR3 size: 13 residues. Here the CDR3 reads CSATLSLDHEQYF. The CDR3, as DNA: TGCAGTGCTACTCTATCCCTTGACCACGAGCAGTACTTC.

This clonotype was counted a few times. The chain uses TRBV10-3 and TRBJ2-7; D call uncertain. Germline assignment: CDR1 ENHRY and CDR2 SYGVKD. Trimming took off 2 bases at V and 5 bases at J, with 4 bases between the two ends. CDR3 length: 11 amino acids. CDR3 sequence reads: CAISEANEQYF. The CDR3 DNA reads TGTGCCATCAGTGAGGCTAACGAGCAGTACTTC.

This clonotype was seen only a few times. The chain is built from TRBV4-3 and TRBJ1-1; TRBD1 is a possible D gene (6 bases). V was trimmed by 3 bases and J by 0 bases, leaving 11 bases between them. The CDR3 covers 15 residues. CDR1 is LGHNA, CDR2 YSLEER, per germline. The CDR3 is CASSQGQFMNTEAFF. The CDR3 nucleotides read TGCGCCAGCAGCCAGGGACAATTCATGAACACTGAAGCTTTCTTT.

V and J are TRBV29-1 and TRBJ2-7; 10 nucleotides agree with TRBD2. CDR1 SQVTM and CDR2 ANQGSEA come from the germline V gene. V shed 7 bases and J 6 bases; nucleotides not matched to a gene: 15. This CDR3 has 15 amino acids. The CDR3: CSAMGLASHLSEQYF. The CDR3 DNA reads as TGCAGCGCCATGGGACTAGCGAGCCACCTAAGCGAGCAGTACTTC.

This clonotype turned up a few times. The chain is built from TRBV12-3 or TRBV12-4 and TRBJ2-4; D not certain. The CDR3 sequence is 14 residues long. Trimming removed 3 bases from V and 4 bases from J, with 10 bases in between. The CDR3 nucleotides are TGTGCCAGCAGTTTCGGGCAGAATAAAAACATTCAGTACTTC. Translation: CASSFGQNKNIQYF.

This clonotype was detected only a few times. The chain employs TRBV29-1 and TRBJ2-1; D ambiguous. CDR3 length: 12 residues. The V end was cut by 4 bases, the J end by 7 bases, with 11 bases between. Germline CDR1 and CDR2: SQVTM and ANQGSEA. The CDR3 DNA reads as TGCAGCGTTGGGGCACCTAGAAATGAGCAGTTCTTC. Protein: CSVGAPRNEQFF.

The genes are TRBV5-5 and TRBJ2-3; the D gene is possibly TRBD1 (5 bases). CDR3 size: 14 residues. Germline assignment: CDR1 SGHKS and CDR2 YYEKEE (reference sequence). The V end lost 0 bases, the J end lost 6 bases, and 11 bases lay between the germline ends. The CDR3, as DNA: TGTGCCAGCAGCTTGGCAGGGCCCTCGGATACGCAGTATTTT. Translation: CASSLAGPSDTQYF.

This clonotype has a handful of counts. The chain employs TRBV25-1 and TRBJ1-2, with D possibly TRBD1 on 6 matching bases. Per germline, CDR1 MGHDK and CDR2 SYGVNS. Trimming took off 5 bases at V and 1 base at J, with 23 bases between the two ends. The CDR3 is made up of 18 amino acids. As DNA, the CDR3 is TGTGCCAGCAGTCCGTCCGTGATTAGACAGGAAATTAACTATGGCTACACCTTC. Translating it yields CASSPSVIRQEINYGYTF.

This clonotype occurred a few times. The V and J genes are TRBV7-6 and TRBJ1-1; D gene unclear. Deletions cut 1 base from V and 4 bases from J, with 13 bases between. This CDR3 contains 15 residues. Germline loops: CDR1 SGHVS, CDR2 FNYEAQ. The CDR3 reads CASSLGMGRSTEAFF. In nucleotides, the CDR3 is TGTGCCAGCAGCTTAGGTATGGGTAGGAGCACTGAAGCTTTCTTT.

The chain joins TRBV4-3 to TRBJ1-1; 8 bases agree with TRBD1. Germline-derived CDR1 and CDR2 are LGHNA and YSLEER. After removal of 0 bases from V and 5 bases from J, the junction contained 5 bases not matched to a gene. The CDR3 contains 15 residues. The CDR3 sequence is CASSQDRRTGTEAFF. The CDR3, as DNA: TGCGCCAGCAGCCAAGATCGGAGGACAGGGACTGAAGCTTTCTTT.

This clonotype was recorded many times. The chain has TRBV12-3 or TRBV12-4 and TRBJ1-2; 9 bases match TRBD1. The CDR3 has 15 residues. Trimming cost V 3 bases and J 1 base; bases outside gene matches: 3. CDR3 residues: CASSFRDRDNYGYTF. As DNA, the CDR3 is TGTGCCAGCAGTTTCCGGGACAGGGATAACTATGGCTACACCTTC.

This clonotype was picked up a small number of times. The chain recombines TRBV28 with TRBJ2-1; D gene ambiguous. This CDR3 contains 18 residues. Germline lookup yields CDR1 MDHEN and CDR2 SYDVKM. The V end lost 3 bases, the J end lost 8 bases, and 26 bases lay between the germline ends. CDR3 protein: CASSFPTGASPIRDEQFF. The CDR3 nucleotides read TGTGCCAGCAGTTTTCCTACCGGTGCGAGCCCGATAAGGGATGAGCAGTTCTTC.

J is TRBJ1-2 and V is TRBV7-9; TRBD1 is a possible D gene (5 bases). V lost 3 bases to trimming and J lost 1 base, with 12 bases between them. This CDR3 region has 15 residues. Germline values: CDR1 SEHNR, CDR2 FQNEAQ (reference sequence). The CDR3 DNA reads TGTGCCAGCAGCTTGGGGACTACTTTTAACTATGGCTACACCTTC. Its protein is CASSLGTTFNYGYTF.

In its sample, this clonotype was seen a few times. CDR3 nucleotide sequence: TGTGCCAGCAGGGCCGCGCAGGTCTCACCCCTCCACTTT. Translating gives CASRAAQVSPLHF. The chain has TRBV25-1 and TRBJ1-6; D unresolved. Per germline, CDR1 MGHDK and CDR2 SYGVNS. With 6 bases removed from V and 10 bases from J, the gap between germline ends came to 13 bases. CDR3 length equals 13 residues.